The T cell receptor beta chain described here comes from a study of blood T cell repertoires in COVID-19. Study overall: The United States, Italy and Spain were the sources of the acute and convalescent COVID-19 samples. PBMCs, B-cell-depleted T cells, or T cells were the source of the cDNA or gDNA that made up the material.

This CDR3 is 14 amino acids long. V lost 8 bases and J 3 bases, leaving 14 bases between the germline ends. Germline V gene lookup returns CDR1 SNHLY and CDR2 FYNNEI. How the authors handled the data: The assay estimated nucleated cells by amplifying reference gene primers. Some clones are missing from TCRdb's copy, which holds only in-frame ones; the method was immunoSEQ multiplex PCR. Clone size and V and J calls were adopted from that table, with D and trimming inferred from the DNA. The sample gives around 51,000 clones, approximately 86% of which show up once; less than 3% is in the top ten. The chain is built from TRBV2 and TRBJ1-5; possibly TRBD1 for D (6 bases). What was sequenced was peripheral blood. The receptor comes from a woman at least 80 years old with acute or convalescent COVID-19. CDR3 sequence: CASGVQGLNQPQHF. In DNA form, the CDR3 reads TGTGCCAGCGGGGTTCAGGGGCTCAATCAGCCCCAGCATTTT. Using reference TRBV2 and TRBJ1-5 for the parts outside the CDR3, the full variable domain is EPEVTQTPSHQVTQMGQEVILRCVPISNHLYFYWYRQILGQKVEFLVSFYNNEISEKSEIFDDQFSVERPDGSNFTLKIRSTKLEDSAMYFCASGVQGLNQPQHFGDGTRLSIL.